The TCR beta chain described here comes from a study of T cells in Graves' hyperthyroidism and ophthalmopathy (dated by TCRdb to the late 2010s). Regarding the complete study: Peripheral blood samples were taken at the time of initial diagnosis, prior to any treatment. In addition, the study compared T-cell repertoires in thyroid tissue and in blood from six Graves' hyperthyroidism patients. Once sampling was done, hyperthyroidism patients were given methimazole at a starting dose of 30 mg daily, whereas ophthalmopathy patients were given high-dose intravenous methylprednisolone. TCR Vbeta CDR3 sequencing of around 130 peripheral blood samples (under 45 ophthalmopathy, 75 hyperthyroidism and approximately 17 progressor patients) is reported in the paper. TCR V-J signatures able to tell the groups apart were searched for in a discovery cohort of around 95 patients, of whom more than 40 had Graves' ophthalmopathy and about 60 had stable Graves' hyperthyroidism. An independent validation cohort of about 20 hyperthyroidism patients and approximately 16 patients who later progressed to ophthalmopathy tested prospective prediction of ophthalmopathy. The 100 or so discovery patients were divided at random into training and test sets in a 7:3 ratio.

Broader findings and caveats from the paper: Ophthalmopathy was separated from stable hyperthyroidism by a 13 V-J signature model, with 85% to 90% sensitivity and approximately 84% specificity obtained in cross-validation and 80%/75% obtained in testing. No statistical method was used to set the sample size in advance, and investigators knew the group allocation. Most expanded thyroid clonotypes (frequency above 0.001) were also found in blood, which suggests that blood repertoires may mirror thyroid immune responses. In validation, progression to ophthalmopathy was predicted by the model with 70.59% sensitivity and approximately 78% specificity, a median of 6.5 months before onset.

Amplification of TCR beta CDR3 regions was carried out from RNA transcripts. A first-round RT-PCR of the TCR CDR3 used the HTBI primer set with the Qiagen OneStep RT-PCR kit. A second multiplex PCR round built the libraries, followed by size selection and purification. Libraries were sequenced paired-end with 100 bp reads on an Illumina HiSeq2000. Per the authors' processing: Raw data were processed with SOAPnuke, discarding reads with adapters, uncalled bases, mean Phred below 15, or no exact constant-primer or identifier match. COPE v1.2.5 was used to merge the high-quality paired reads, and each unique nucleotide sequence was defined as a clonotype. Clonotypes were aligned to IMGT TRBV, TRBD and TRBJ reference segments using MiTCR v1.1. The analysis was restricted to V-J combinations with a frequency above 0.0001, which together covered roughly 99% of the repertoires. The TCS score was defined as the ratio of F50 (clonal expansion) to E x V (chaos), calculated using BLOSUM62-based TCRdist between CDR3 peptides within each V-J. Welch's t-statistics and random forest reduced roughly 540 V-J features to 13, which were used in a naive Bayes classifier (R e1071). TCRdb reran the public reads through fastp at Q25 and MiXCR, keeping productive beta chains. Rows are unified per CDR3 protein, each entry keeping the most common DNA and genes. These V and J calls rely on TCRdb rather than the paper's analysis. Within this sample are 350,000 to 400,000 distinct CDR3 sequences, with approximately 20% of them counted one time only. Roughly 3.5% of the sample rests with the top ten.

In this sample, this clonotype turned up many times. What this receptor recognizes is not known. Within one base of it there is no much larger clone, and no base qualities were kept. The CDR3, cysteine through phenylalanine, is 12 amino acids long. Kept here is only the CDR3 DNA, which spans 36 bases and is read in frame from base 1. Trimming at the junction amounts to 4 bases on V and 7 bases on J, and the germline ends lie 11 bases apart. According to the germline V gene (reference sequence), CDR1 reads WNHNN and CDR2 reads SYGVQD. Graves' hyperthyroidism was defined as stable when no progression to ophthalmopathy occurred over 18 months of follow-up. The hyperthyroidism patients were between 18 and 65 years old and newly diagnosed, with a disease duration of less than 2 months. Patients with uncontrolled infections, other autoimmune diseases, pregnancy or lactation were excluded. Diagnoses were based on clinical symptoms, serum thyroxine and TRAb, thyroid ultrasound and orbital computed tomography. PBMCs were isolated from 10 ml of fresh peripheral blood by Ficoll-Paque density gradient centrifugation. Trizol reagent was used to extract total RNA, and RNA quality was then checked on an Agilent 2100 Bioanalyzer.

The rearrangement combines TRBV10-1 with TRBJ2-7; tentative D gene TRBD1, with 6 bases matching. The TCR comes from a woman aged 18 to 35 with Graves' hyperthyroidism. The sequenced material came from blood. The DNA sequence follows: TGCGCCAGCAGTGGCCCCGACAGGGAGCAGTACTTC. This is translated as CASSGPDREQYF.